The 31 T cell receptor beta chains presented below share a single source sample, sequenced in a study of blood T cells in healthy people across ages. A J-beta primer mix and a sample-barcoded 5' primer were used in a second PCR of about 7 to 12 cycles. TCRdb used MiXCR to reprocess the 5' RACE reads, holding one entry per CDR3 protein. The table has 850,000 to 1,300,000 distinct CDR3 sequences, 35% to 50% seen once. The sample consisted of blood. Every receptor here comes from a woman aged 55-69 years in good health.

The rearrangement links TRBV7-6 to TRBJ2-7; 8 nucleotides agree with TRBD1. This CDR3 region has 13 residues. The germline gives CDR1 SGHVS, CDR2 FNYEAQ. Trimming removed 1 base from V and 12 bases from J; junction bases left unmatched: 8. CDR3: CASSLGGTGPPYF. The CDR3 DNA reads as TGTGCCAGCAGCTTAGGAGGGACAGGCCCTCCGTACTTC.

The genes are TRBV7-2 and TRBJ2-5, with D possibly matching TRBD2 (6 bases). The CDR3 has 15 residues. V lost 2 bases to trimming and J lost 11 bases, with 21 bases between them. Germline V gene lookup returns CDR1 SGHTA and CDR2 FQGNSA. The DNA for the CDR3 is TGTGCCAGCAGCTTAAGTGGGCTAGCGATGGATGAGCAGTACTTC. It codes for CASSLSGLAMDEQYF. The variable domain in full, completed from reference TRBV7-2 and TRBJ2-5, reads GAGVSQSPSNKVTEKGKDVELRCDPISGHTALYWYRQSLGQGLEFLIYFQGNSAPDKSGLPSDRFSAERTGGSVSTLTIQRTQQEDSAVYLCASSLSGLAMDEQYFGPGTRLLVL.

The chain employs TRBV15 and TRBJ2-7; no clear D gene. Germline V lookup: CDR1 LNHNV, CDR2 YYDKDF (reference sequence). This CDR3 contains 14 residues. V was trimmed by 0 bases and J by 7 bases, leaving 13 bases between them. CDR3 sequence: CATSRDLVSGEQYF. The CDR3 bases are TGTGCCACCAGCAGAGATTTAGTGTCGGGTGAGCAGTACTTC.

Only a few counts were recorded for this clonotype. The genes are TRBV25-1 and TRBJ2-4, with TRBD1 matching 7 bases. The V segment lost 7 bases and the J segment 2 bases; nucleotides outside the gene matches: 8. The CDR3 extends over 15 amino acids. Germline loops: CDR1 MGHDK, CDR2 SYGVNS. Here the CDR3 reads CASKGQGVTKNIQYF. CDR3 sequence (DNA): TGTGCCAGCAAGGGTCAGGGGGTCACCAAAAACATTCAGTACTTC.

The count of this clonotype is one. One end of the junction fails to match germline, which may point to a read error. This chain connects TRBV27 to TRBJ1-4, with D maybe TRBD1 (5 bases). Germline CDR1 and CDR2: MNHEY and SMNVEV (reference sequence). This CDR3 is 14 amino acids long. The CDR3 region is CAGSLSTGGGKLFF. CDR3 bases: TGTGCCGGCAGTTTATCGACCGGGGGTGGAAAACTGTTTTTT. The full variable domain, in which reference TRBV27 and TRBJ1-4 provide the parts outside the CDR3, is EAQVTQNPRYLITVTGKKLTVTCSQNMNHEYMSWYRQDPGLGLRQIYYSMNVEVTDKGDVPEGYKVSRKEKRNFPLILESPSPNQTSLYFCAGSLSTGGGKLFFGSGTQLSVL.

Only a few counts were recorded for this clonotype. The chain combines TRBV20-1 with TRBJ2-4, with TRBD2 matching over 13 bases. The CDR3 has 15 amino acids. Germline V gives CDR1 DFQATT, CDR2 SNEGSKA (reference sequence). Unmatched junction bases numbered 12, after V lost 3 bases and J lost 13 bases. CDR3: CSARSPGLAGKEQYF. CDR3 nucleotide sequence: TGCAGTGCTAGGTCGCCGGGACTAGCGGGGAAAGAGCAGTACTTC.

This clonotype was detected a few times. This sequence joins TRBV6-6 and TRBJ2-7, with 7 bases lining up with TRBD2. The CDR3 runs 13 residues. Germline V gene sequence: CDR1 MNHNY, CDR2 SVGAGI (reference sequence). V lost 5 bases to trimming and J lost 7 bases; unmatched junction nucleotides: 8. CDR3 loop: CASSNLEGLEQYF. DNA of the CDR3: TGTGCCAGCAGTAACTTGGAGGGACTAGAGCAGTACTTC.

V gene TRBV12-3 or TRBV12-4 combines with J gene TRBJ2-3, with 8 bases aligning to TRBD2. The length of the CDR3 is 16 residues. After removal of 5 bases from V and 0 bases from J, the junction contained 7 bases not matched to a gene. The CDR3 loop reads CASSPLAGPSTDTQYF. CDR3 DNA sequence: TGTGCCAGCAGTCCCTTAGCGGGACCTAGCACAGATACGCAGTATTTT.

DNA for the CDR3: TGCACCAGCAGCCAAGCAGCGATTCATAGCACAGATACGCAGTATTTT. It is translated as CTSSQAAIHSTDTQYF. V and J are TRBV1 and TRBJ2-3. TRBV1 has pseudogene status. This CDR3 has 16 amino acids.

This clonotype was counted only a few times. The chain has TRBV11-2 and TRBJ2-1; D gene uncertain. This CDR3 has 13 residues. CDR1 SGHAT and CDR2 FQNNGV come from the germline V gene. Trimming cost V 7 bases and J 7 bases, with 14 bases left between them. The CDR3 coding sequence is TGTGCCAGCACCTATACGGTAGGGAATGAGCAGTTCTTC. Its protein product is CASTYTVGNEQFF.

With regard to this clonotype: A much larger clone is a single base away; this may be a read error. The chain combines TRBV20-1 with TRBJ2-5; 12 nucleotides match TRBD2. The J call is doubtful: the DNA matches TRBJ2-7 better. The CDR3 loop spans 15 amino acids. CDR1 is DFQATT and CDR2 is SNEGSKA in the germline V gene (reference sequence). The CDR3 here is CSASRVTSGSYEQYF. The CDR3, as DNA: TGCAGTGCTAGTAGGGTGACTAGCGGGAGCTACGAGCAGTACTTC.

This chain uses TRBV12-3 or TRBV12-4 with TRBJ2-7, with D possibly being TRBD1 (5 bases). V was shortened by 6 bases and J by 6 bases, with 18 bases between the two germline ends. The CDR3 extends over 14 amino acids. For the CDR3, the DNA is TGTGCCAGCAGCCAGGGTAGCTCGATGGGCGAGCAGTACTTC. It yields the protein CASSQGSSMGEQYF.

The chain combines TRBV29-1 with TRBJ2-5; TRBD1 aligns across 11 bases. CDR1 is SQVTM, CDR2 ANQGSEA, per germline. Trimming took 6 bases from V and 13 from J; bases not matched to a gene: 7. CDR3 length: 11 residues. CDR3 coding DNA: TGCAGCGTGGGCGGACAGGGGGCCTCGTACTTC. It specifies CSVGGQGASYF.

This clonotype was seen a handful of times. The DNA for the CDR3 is TGTGCCAGCAGTTTCTCTCGTTCCTATGGCTACACCTTC. Translating it yields CASSFSRSYGYTF. The rearrangement uses TRBV27 and TRBJ1-2; D uncertain. There are 13 residues in the CDR3. Germline V CDR1 and CDR2: MNHEY, SMNVEV (reference sequence). The V end was cut by 3 bases, the J end by 4 bases, with 9 bases between.

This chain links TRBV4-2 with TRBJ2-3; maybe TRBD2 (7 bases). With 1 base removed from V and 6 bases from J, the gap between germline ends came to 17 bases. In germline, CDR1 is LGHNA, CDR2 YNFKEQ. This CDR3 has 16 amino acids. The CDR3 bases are TGTGCCAGCAGCCAAGCGGGGAGGGGGAGCTTGGATACGCAGTATTTT. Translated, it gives CASSQAGRGSLDTQYF.

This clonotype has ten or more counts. CDR3 DNA: TGTGCCACCAGCAGAGGGACAGGGATAGCCTACGAGCAGTACTTC. This gives the protein CATSRGTGIAYEQYF. The genes are TRBV15 and TRBJ2-7; 8 bases match TRBD1. Germline lookup yields CDR1 LNHNV and CDR2 YYDKDF (reference sequence). The CDR3 extends over 15 amino acids. The J segment lost 2 bases and the V segment lost 1 base, leaving 4 bases of the junction unmatched.

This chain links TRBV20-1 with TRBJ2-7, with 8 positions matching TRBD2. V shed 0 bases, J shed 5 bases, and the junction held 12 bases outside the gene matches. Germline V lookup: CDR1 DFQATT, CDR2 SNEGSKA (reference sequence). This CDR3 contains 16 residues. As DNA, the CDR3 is TGCAGTGCTAGAGATCCTTCAAGCGGGAGTGGCAACGAGCAGTACTTC. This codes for CSARDPSSGSGNEQYF.

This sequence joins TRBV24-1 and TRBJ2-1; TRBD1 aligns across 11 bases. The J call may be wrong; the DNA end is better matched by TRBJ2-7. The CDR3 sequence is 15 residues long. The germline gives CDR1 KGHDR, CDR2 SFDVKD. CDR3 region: CATRPGQGAYNEQYF. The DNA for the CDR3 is TGTGCCACCCGCCCTGGACAGGGGGCCTACAATGAGCAGTACTTC.

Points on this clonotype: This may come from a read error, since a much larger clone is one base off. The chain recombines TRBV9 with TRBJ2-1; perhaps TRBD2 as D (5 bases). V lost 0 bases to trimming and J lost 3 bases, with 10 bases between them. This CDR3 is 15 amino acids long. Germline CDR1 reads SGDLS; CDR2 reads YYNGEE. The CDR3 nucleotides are TGTGCCAGCAGCGTAGAAGGGAGCTTCTACAATGAGCAGTTCTTC. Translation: CASSVEGSFYNEQFF.

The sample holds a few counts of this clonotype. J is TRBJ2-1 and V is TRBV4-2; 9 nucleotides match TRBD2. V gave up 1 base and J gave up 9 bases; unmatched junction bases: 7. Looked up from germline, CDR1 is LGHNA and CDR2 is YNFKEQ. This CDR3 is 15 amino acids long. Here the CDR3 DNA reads TGTGCCAGCAGCCAAGTGGGACTAGCCATAGGTGAGCAGTTCTTC. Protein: CASSQVGLAIGEQFF.

CDR3 bases: TGTGCCAGCAGCATTGAGGGAGGGGGCACTGAAGCTTTCTTT. Its protein product is CASSIEGGGTEAFF. The rearrangement joins TRBV7-9 to TRBJ1-1; D is perhaps TRBD1 (6 bases). The V end lost 5 bases, the J end lost 4 bases, and 14 bases lay between the germline ends. Germline CDR1 is SEHNR and CDR2 is FQNEAQ (reference sequence). The CDR3 covers 14 residues.

CDR3 residues: CASSPLSVQGGYEQYF. For the CDR3, the DNA is TGTGCCAGCAGCCCACTCTCCGTTCAGGGAGGCTACGAGCAGTACTTC. This chain links TRBV6-5 with TRBJ2-7, with a tentative D call TRBD2 (6 bases). V lost 6 bases, J lost 3 bases, and 21 bases lay in between. CDR1 and CDR2 (germline): MNHEY, SVGAGI. This CDR3 is built from 16 residues.

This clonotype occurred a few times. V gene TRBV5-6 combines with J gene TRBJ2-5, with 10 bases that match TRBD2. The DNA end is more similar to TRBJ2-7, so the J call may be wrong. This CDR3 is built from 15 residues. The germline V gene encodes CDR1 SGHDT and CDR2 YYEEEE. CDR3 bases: TGTGCCAGCAGCGGACTAGCGGACCTGGTTTACGAGCAGTACTTC. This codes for CASSGLADLVYEQYF.

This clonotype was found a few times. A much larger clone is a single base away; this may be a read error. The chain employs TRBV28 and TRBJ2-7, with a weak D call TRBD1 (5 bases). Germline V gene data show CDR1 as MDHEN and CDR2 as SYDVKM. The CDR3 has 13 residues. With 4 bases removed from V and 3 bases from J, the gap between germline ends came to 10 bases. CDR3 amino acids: CASSWGIHYEQYF. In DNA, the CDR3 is TGTGCCAGCAGTTGGGGCATTCACTACGAGCAGTACTTC.

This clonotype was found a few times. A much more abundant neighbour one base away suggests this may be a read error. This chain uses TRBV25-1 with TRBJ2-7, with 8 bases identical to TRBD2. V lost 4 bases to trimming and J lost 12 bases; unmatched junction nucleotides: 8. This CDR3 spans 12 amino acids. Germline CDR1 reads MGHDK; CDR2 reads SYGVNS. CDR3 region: CASSGTSLIPYF. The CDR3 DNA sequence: TGTGCCAGCAGTGGGACTAGCCTCATACCGTACTTC.

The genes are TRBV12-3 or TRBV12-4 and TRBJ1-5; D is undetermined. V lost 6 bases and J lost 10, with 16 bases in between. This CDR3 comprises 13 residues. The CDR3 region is CASSQNKGLPQHF. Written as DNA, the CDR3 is TGTGCCAGCAGCCAAAATAAGGGTCTCCCCCAGCATTTT.

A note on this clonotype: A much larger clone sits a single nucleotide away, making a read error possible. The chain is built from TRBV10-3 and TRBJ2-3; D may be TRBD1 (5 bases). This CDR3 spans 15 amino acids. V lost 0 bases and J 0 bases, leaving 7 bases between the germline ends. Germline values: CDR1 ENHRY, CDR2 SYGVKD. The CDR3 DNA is TGTGCCATCAGTGAGTCAAAGGGGAGCACAGATACGCAGTATTTT. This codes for CAISESKGSTDTQYF.

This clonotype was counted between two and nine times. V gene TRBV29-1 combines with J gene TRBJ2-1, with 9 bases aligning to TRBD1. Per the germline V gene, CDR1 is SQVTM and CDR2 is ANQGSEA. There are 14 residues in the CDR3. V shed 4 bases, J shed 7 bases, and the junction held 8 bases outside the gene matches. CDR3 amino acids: CSVGRGQGMNEQFF. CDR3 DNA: TGCAGCGTTGGTAGGGGACAGGGTATGAATGAGCAGTTCTTC.

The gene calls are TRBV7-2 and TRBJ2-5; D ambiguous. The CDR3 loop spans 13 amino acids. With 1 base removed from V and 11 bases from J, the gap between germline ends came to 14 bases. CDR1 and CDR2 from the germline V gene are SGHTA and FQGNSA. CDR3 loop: CASSLGGIREQYF. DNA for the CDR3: TGTGCCAGCAGCTTAGGTGGTATACGTGAGCAGTACTTC. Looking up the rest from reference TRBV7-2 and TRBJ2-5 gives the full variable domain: GAGVSQSPSNKVTEKGKDVELRCDPISGHTALYWYRQSLGQGLEFLIYFQGNSAPDKSGLPSDRFSAERTGGSVSTLTIQRTQQEDSAVYLCASSLGGIREQYFGPGTRLLVL.

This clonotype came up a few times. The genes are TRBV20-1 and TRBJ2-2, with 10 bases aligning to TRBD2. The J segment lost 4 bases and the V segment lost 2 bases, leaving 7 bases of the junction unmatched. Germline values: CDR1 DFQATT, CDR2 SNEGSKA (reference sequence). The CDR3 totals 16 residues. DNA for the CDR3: TGCAGTGCTAGACTAGCGGGAGTTGAATTCACCGGGGAGCTGTTTTTT. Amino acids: CSARLAGVEFTGELFF.

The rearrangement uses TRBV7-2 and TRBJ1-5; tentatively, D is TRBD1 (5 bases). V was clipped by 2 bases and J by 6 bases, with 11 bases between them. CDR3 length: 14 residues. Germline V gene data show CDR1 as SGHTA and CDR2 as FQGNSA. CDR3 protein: CASSLRRGGQPQHF. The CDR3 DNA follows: TGTGCCAGCAGCTTAAGGAGGGGAGGTCAGCCCCAGCATTTT.